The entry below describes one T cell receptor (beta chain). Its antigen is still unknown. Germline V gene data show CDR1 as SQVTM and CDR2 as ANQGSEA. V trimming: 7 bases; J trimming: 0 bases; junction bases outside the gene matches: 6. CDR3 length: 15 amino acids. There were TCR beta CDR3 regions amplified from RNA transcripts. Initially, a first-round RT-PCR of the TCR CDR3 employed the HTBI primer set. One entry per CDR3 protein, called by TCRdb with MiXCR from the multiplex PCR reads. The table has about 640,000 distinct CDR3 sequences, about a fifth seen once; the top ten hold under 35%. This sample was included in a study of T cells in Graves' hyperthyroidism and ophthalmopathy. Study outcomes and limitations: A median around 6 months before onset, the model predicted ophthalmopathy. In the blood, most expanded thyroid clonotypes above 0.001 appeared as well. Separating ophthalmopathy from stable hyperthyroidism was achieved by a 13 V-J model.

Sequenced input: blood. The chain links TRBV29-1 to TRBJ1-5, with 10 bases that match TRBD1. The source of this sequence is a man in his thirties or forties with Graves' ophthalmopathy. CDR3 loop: CSATGTGVSNQPQHF. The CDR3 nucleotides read TGCAGCGCCACCGGGACAGGGGTTAGCAATCAGCCCCAGCATTTT.